The clone carrying this T cell receptor beta chain was counted once. This entry is derived from a study of control samples from healthy donors and cancer patients. From germline, CDR1 is SQVTM and CDR2 ANQGSEA. CDR3 size: 18 residues. Trimming took 2 bases from V and 4 from J, leaving 26 bases between them. Assay: immunoSEQ multiplex PCR; the TCRdb copy retains only in-frame clones and omits some. The sample holds 100,000 to 150,000 clones, approximately 90% seen once. Source material: blood. The chain carries TRBV29-1 and TRBJ1-2, with D unclear. The sequence came from a woman in her fifties or sixties in good health. The CDR3 is CSVESPGLGSLALYGYTF. Here the CDR3 DNA reads TGCAGCGTTGAATCCCCAGGTTTGGGGTCTCTGGCACTCTATGGCTACACCTTC.